The rows below give T cell receptor beta chains drawn from one sample of a study of blood T cell repertoires in COVID-19. Using immunoSEQ multiplex PCR, the repertoire was profiled, and TCRdb retains in-frame clones only, with some absent. Found here are some 200,000 clones, over 75% of them singletons; the top ten hold about 7.7%. Sequenced material: PBMCs or T cells enriched from blood (not recorded which). These receptors originate from a woman aged 40 to 55 with acute COVID-19. Each CDR3 is given with its conserved first and last residue. D genes are given only for firm matches. Where a row states a size, it is once, few, many or the class of an expanded clone; other rows omit it.

D: TRBD2
size: -
V: TRBV7-8
J: TRBJ2-7
CDR3: CASSLDLTGTSVYEQYF
DNA: TGTGCCAGCAGCTTAGATCTTACCGGGACTAGCGTATACGAGCAGTACTTC

D: -
size: -
V: TRBV30
J: TRBJ1-4
CDR3: CAWSVRRGGEKLFF
DNA: TGTGCCTGGAGTGTACGACGGGGGGGTGAAAAACTGTTTTTT

D: TRBD1
size: -
V: TRBV6-5
J: TRBJ1-2
CDR3: CASSRDSLYGYTF
DNA: TGTGCCAGCAGCCGGGACAGCCTATATGGCTACACCTTC

D: -
size: -
V: TRBV27
J: TRBJ1-2
CDR3: CASSFRGNYGYTF
DNA: TGTGCCAGCAGTTTTCGCGGAAACTATGGCTACACCTTC

D: TRBD1
size: -
V: TRBV30
J: TRBJ1-6
CDR3: CAWRGQDNSPLHF
DNA: TGTGCCTGGAGAGGACAGGACAATTCACCCCTCCACTTT

D: TRBD1
size: -
V: TRBV10-3
J: TRBJ1-1
CDR3: CAISERDRASEAFF
DNA: TGTGCCATCAGTGAGAGGGACAGGGCTTCTGAAGCTTTCTTT

D: -
size: -
V: TRBV10-3
J: TRBJ1-6
CDR3: CAIRGRSPENSPLHF
DNA: TGTGCCATCAGGGGGAGGTCGCCGGAAAATTCACCCCTCCACTTT

D: -
size: few
V: TRBV28
J: TRBJ1-5
CDR3: CASSEYGGAGQPQHF
DNA: TGTGCCAGCAGTGAATATGGGGGCGCAGGGCAGCCCCAGCATTTT

D: TRBD1
size: few
V: TRBV7-3
J: TRBJ2-5
CDR3: CASSSQADRGETQYF
DNA: TGTGCCAGCAGTTCACAAGCCGACAGGGGCGAGACCCAGTACTTC

D: -
size: few
V: TRBV14
J: TRBJ2-2
CDR3: CASSQDLWLTGELFF
DNA: TGTGCCAGCAGCCAAGATTTATGGCTCACCGGGGAGCTGTTTTTT

D: -
size: -
V: TRBV4-2
J: TRBJ1-5
CDR3: CASSQEGSGQDNQPQHF
DNA: TGTGCCAGCAGCCAAGAGGGTTCTGGGCAAGACAATCAGCCCCAGCATTTT

D: TRBD1
size: few
V: TRBV14
J: TRBJ1-2
CDR3: CASSQVRTGYGYTF
DNA: TGTGCCAGCAGCCAAGTAAGGACAGGGTATGGCTACACCTTC

D: -
size: -
V: TRBV7-3
J: TRBJ2-7
CDR3: CASSPQGGIGAEQYF
DNA: TGTGCCAGCAGCCCCCAGGGCGGGATAGGGGCCGAGCAGTACTTC

D: -
size: -
V: TRBV1
J: TRBJ2-7
CDR3: CTSLDRGSYEQYF
DNA: TGCACCAGCCTAGATAGAGGGTCCTACGAGCAGTACTTC

D: TRBD1
size: -
V: TRBV12-5
J: TRBJ1-2
CDR3: CASGSAQGYYGYTF
DNA: TGTGCTAGTGGTTCGGCACAGGGGTACTATGGCTACACCTTC

D: -
size: -
V: TRBV28
J: TRBJ1-4
CDR3: CASEERVATNEKLFF
DNA: TGTGCCAGCGAGGAGAGGGTCGCAACTAATGAAAAACTGTTTTTT

D: TRBD2
size: -
V: TRBV12-3/TRBV12-4
J: TRBJ2-5
CDR3: CASSREGETQYF
DNA: TGTGCCAGCAGCAGGGAGGGAGAGACCCAGTACTTC

D: TRBD1
size: -
V: TRBV10-3
J: TRBJ2-5
CDR3: CAISEVQGVGETQYF
DNA: TGTGCCATCAGTGAGGTGCAGGGGGTCGGGGAGACCCAGTACTTC

D: TRBD2
size: -
V: TRBV3-1/TRBV3-2
J: TRBJ2-7
CDR3: CASSHSGSQGEQYF
DNA: TGTGCCAGCAGCCATAGCGGGAGTCAGGGGGAGCAGTACTTC

D: -
size: -
V: TRBV11-1
J: TRBJ1-1
CDR3: CASSRELNTEAFF
DNA: TGTGCCAGCAGCCGGGAGTTGAACACTGAAGCTTTCTTT

D: TRBD1
size: -
V: TRBV16
J: TRBJ1-5
CDR3: CASSRLGGTGGQPQHF
DNA: TGTGCCAGCAGCCGCTTGGGCGGGACAGGGGGTCAGCCCCAGCATTTT

D: -
size: -
V: TRBV7-9
J: TRBJ1-1
CDR3: CASIALQGTEAFF
DNA: TGTGCCAGCATCGCATTACAGGGCACTGAAGCTTTCTTT

D: -
size: few
V: TRBV28
J: TRBJ1-2
CDR3: CASSGRYGYTF
DNA: TGTGCCAGCAGTGGGAGATATGGCTACACCTTC

D: TRBD1
size: -
V: TRBV5-6
J: TRBJ1-1
CDR3: CASSFPGGRTEAFF
DNA: TGTGCCAGCAGCTTCCCAGGGGGACGGACTGAAGCTTTCTTT

D: TRBD1
size: -
V: TRBV14
J: TRBJ1-3
CDR3: CASSQTTGGYSGNTIYF
DNA: TGTGCCAGCAGCCAAACGACAGGGGGCTACTCTGGAAACACCATATATTTT

D: TRBD1
size: -
V: TRBV3-1/TRBV3-2
J: TRBJ1-2
CDR3: CASSRGTDLYGYTF
DNA: TGTGCCAGCAGCCGCGGGACAGATCTTTATGGCTACACCTTC

D: TRBD1
size: few
V: TRBV7-6
J: TRBJ1-3
CDR3: CASRPGQGITGNTIYF
DNA: TGTGCCAGCAGGCCGGGACAGGGTATCACTGGAAACACCATATATTTT

D: TRBD1
size: -
V: TRBV7-6
J: TRBJ2-7
CDR3: CASSLVGDSFDYEQYF
DNA: TGTGCCAGCAGCTTAGTGGGGGACAGCTTCGACTACGAGCAGTACTTC

D: TRBD1
size: few
V: TRBV2
J: TRBJ2-7
CDR3: CASRAMGQGGYEQYF
DNA: TGTGCCAGCAGGGCCATGGGACAGGGGGGATACGAGCAGTACTTC

D: TRBD1
size: few
V: TRBV6-5
J: TRBJ2-2
CDR3: CAGQGRNTGELFF
DNA: TGTGCCGGACAGGGTCGGAACACCGGGGAGCTGTTTTTT

D: TRBD1
size: -
V: TRBV30
J: TRBJ1-4
CDR3: CAWSSPDREGEKLFF
DNA: TGTGCCTGGAGTTCCCCGGACAGGGAGGGGGAAAAACTGTTTTTT

D: TRBD2
size: -
V: TRBV6-5
J: TRBJ2-1
CDR3: CASTLGGRATGEQFF
DNA: TGTGCCAGCACTCTTGGCGGGAGGGCCACCGGTGAGCAGTTCTTC

D: -
size: -
V: TRBV10-3
J: TRBJ2-1
CDR3: CAISEGGSSYNEQFF
DNA: TGTGCCATCAGTGAGGGAGGAAGCTCCTACAATGAGCAGTTCTTC

D: -
size: -
V: TRBV19
J: TRBJ2-2
CDR3: CASSVQGTNTGELFF
DNA: TGTGCCAGTAGTGTGCAGGGAACGAACACCGGGGAGCTGTTTTTT

D: -
size: -
V: TRBV7-3
J: TRBJ2-3
CDR3: CASSLSGGSTDTQYF
DNA: TGTGCCAGCAGCTTAAGCGGGGGCAGCACAGATACGCAGTATTTT

D: -
size: few
V: TRBV2
J: TRBJ1-5
CDR3: CASGKTDGNQPQHF
DNA: TGTGCCAGCGGAAAGACAGACGGGAATCAGCCCCAGCATTTT

D: TRBD2
size: many
V: TRBV27
J: TRBJ2-2
CDR3: CASSFGLAGSNGELFF
DNA: TGTGCCAGCAGTTTTGGACTAGCGGGTAGCAATGGGGAGCTGTTTTTT

D: TRBD1
size: -
V: TRBV5-1
J: TRBJ1-2
CDR3: CASSLGQGPASTF
DNA: TGCGCCAGCAGCTTAGGACAGGGCCCCGCCAGCACCTTC

D: TRBD2
size: -
V: TRBV19
J: TRBJ2-5
CDR3: CASSIGLAETQYF
DNA: TGTGCCAGTAGTATAGGACTAGCGGAGACCCAGTACTTC

D: -
size: -
V: TRBV3-1/TRBV3-2
J: TRBJ1-1
CDR3: CASSQGAPGYTEAFF
DNA: TGTGCCAGCAGCCAAGGAGCCCCAGGGTACACTGAAGCTTTCTTT

D: -
size: -
V: TRBV3-1/TRBV3-2
J: TRBJ2-2
CDR3: CASSPPGQLTTGELFF
DNA: TGTGCCAGCAGCCCCCCTGGACAGCTAACGACCGGGGAGCTGTTTTTT

D: -
size: -
V: TRBV4-3
J: TRBJ2-7
CDR3: CASSQDFGQWSYEQYF
DNA: TGCGCCAGCAGCCAAGATTTTGGTCAGTGGTCTTACGAGCAGTACTTC

D: -
size: -
V: TRBV27
J: TRBJ2-2
CDR3: CASSPTWSNTGELFF
DNA: TGTGCCAGCAGTCCGACCTGGAGCAACACCGGGGAGCTGTTTTTT

D: -
size: few
V: TRBV28
J: TRBJ1-1
CDR3: CASVMGQLNTEAFF
DNA: TGTGCCAGTGTTATGGGGCAACTGAACACTGAAGCTTTCTTT

D: TRBD1
size: -
V: TRBV2
J: TRBJ1-4
CDR3: CASNRAGNRGREKLFF
DNA: TGTGCCAGCAACCGGGCGGGGAACAGGGGGAGGGAAAAACTGTTTTTT